What follows are 3 T cell receptor beta chains derived from one specimen sequenced in a study of PD-1 blockade in mismatch repair-deficient tumors. Profiling relied on immunoSEQ multiplex PCR, and the TCRdb table lists in-frame clones only, not all of them. This sample has 100,000 to 150,000 clones, with around 87% found just once. This specimen was peripheral blood, taken 44 weeks after starting pembrolizumab. These receptors all come from an adult with mismatch repair-deficient cancer.

This clone was counted a few times. The rearrangement links TRBV5-1 to TRBJ2-7, with D uncertain. CDR3 length: 13 residues. V dropped 2 bases and J dropped 0 bases, with 6 bases sitting between them. CDR1 is SGHRS, CDR2 YFSETQ, per germline. CDR3 DNA sequence: TGCGCCAGCAGCTTACAGAGCTCCTACGAGCAGTACTTC. Encoded protein: CASSLQSSYEQYF.

The chain couples TRBV28 to TRBJ1-4; tentatively, D is TRBD1 (6 bases). The ends were cut back, 3 bases at V and 6 bases at J, with 14 bases in the middle. Per the germline V gene, CDR1 is MDHEN and CDR2 is SYDVKM. CDR3 size: 15 residues. CDR3 DNA sequence: TGTGCCAGCAGTTTGCTGGGGGGCAAGGATGAAAAACTGTTTTTT. Protein product: CASSLLGGKDEKLFF.

The chain combines TRBV11-2 with TRBJ1-1; 8 nucleotides match TRBD1. The CDR3 loop spans 16 amino acids. The J segment lost 1 base and the V segment lost 5 bases, leaving 9 bases of the junction unmatched. CDR1 is SGHAT, CDR2 FQNNGV, per germline. CDR3 DNA sequence: TGTGCCAGCAGCCAAAACTCCGGGACAGGGAACACTGAAGCTTTCTTT. Protein: CASSQNSGTGNTEAFF. Supplemented by reference TRBV11-2 and TRBJ1-1, the full variable domain reads EAGVAQSPRYKIIEKRQSVAFWCNPISGHATLYWYQQILGQGPKLLIQFQNNGVVDDSQLPKDRFSAERLKGVDSTLKIQPAKLEDSAVYLCASSQNSGTGNTEAFFGQGTRLTVV.